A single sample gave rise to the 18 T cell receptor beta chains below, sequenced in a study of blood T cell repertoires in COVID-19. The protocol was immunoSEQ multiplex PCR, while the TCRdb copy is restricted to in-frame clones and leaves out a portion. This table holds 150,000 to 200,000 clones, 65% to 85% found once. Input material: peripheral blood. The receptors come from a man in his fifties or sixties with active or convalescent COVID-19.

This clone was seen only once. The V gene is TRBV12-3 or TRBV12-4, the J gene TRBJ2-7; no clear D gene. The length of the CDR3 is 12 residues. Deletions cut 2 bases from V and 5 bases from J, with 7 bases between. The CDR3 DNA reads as TGTGCCAGCAGTTTACTGGAGAACGAGCAGTACTTC. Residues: CASSLLENEQYF.

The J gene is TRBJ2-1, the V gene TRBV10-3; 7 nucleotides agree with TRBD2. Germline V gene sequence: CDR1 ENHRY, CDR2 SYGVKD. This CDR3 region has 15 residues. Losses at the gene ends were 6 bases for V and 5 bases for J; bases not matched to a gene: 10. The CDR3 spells CAIRRISGRDNEQFF. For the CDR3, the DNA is TGTGCCATCAGACGGATAAGTGGGAGGGACAATGAGCAGTTCTTC.

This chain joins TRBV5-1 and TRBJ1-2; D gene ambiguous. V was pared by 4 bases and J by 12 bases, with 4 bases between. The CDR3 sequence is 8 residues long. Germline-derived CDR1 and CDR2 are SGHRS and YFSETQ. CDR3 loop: CASSPHTF. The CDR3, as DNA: TGCGCCAGCAGCCCTCACACCTTC.

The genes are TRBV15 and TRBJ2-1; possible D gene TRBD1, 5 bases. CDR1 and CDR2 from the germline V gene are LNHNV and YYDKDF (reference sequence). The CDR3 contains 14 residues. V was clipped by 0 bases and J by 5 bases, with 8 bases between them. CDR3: CATSRDLTDNEQFF. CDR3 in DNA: TGTGCCACCAGCAGAGATCTGACAGACAATGAGCAGTTCTTC.

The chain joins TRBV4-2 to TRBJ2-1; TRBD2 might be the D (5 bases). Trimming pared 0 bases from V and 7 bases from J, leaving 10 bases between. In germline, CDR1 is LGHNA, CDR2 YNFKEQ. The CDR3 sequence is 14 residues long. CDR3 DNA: TGTGCCAGCAGCCAAGATCTAGCTAGGAATGAGCAGTTCTTC. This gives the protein CASSQDLARNEQFF.

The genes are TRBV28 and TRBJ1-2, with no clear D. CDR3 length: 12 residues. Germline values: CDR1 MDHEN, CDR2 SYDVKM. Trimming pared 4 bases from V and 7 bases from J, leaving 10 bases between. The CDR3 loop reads CASSSPHIGYTF. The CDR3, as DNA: TGTGCCAGCAGTTCGCCTCACATTGGCTACACCTTC.

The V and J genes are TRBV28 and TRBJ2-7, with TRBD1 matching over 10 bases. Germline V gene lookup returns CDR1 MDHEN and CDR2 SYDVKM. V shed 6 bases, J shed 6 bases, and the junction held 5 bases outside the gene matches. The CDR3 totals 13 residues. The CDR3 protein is CASSMGQGPEQYF. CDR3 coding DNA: TGTGCCAGCAGCATGGGACAGGGGCCCGAGCAGTACTTC.

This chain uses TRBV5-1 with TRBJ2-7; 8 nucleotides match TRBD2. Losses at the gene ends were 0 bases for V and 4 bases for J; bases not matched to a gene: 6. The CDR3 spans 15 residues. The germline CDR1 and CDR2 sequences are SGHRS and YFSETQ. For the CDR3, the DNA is TGCGCCAGCAGCTTGGCCGGGAGGGCCGGGTACGAGCAGTACTTC. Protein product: CASSLAGRAGYEQYF.

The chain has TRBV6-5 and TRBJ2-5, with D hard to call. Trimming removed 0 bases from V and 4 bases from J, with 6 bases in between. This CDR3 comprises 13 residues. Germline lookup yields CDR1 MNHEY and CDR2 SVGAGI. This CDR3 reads CASSYSIAETQYF. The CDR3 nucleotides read TGTGCCAGCAGTTACTCGATAGCAGAGACCCAGTACTTC.

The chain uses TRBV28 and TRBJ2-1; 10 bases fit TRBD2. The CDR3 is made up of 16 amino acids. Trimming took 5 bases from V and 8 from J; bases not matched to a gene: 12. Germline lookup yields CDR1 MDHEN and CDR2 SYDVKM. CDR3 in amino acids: CASSPSSGSGSDEQFF. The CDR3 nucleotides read TGTGCCAGCAGTCCTTCTAGCGGGAGCGGGTCGGATGAGCAGTTCTTC.

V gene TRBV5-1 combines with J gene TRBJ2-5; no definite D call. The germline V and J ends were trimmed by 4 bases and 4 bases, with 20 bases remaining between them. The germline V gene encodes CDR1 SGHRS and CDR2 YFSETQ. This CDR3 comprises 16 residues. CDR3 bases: TGCGCCAGCAGCCCACGTATAGCCCGGATAGGAGAGACCCAGTACTTC. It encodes CASSPRIARIGETQYF. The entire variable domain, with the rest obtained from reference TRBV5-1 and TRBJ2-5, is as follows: KAGVTQTPRYLIKTRGQQVTLSCSPISGHRSVSWYQQTPGQGLQFLFEYFSETQRNKGNFPGRFSGRQFSNSRSEMNVSTLELGDSALYLCASSPRIARIGETQYFGPGTRLLVL.

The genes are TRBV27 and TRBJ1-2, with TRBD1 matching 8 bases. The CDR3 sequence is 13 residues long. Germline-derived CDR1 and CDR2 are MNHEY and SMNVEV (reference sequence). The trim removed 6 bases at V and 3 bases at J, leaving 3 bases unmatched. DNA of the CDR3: TGTGCCAGCAGGGTGACAGGGGACTATGGCTACACCTTC. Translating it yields CASRVTGDYGYTF.

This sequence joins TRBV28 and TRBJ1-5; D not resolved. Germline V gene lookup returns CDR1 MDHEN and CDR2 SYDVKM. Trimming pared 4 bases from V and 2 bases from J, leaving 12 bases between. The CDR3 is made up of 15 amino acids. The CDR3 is CASSYPPGGNQPQHF. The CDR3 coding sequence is TGTGCCAGCAGTTACCCACCCGGGGGCAATCAGCCCCAGCATTTT.

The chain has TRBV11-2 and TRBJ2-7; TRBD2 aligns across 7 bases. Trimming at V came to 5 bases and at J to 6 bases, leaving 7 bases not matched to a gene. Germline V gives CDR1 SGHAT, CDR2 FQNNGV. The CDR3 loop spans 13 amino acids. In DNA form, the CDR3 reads TGTGCCAGCAGCCCCGGACTAGTTGCCGAGCAGTACTTC. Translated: CASSPGLVAEQYF.

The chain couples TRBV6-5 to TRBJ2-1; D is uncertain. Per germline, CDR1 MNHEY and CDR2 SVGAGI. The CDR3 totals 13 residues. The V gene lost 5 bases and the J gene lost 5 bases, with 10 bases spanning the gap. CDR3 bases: TGTGCCAGCAGTCTATGGGCAGACAATGAGCAGTTCTTC. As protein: CASSLWADNEQFF.

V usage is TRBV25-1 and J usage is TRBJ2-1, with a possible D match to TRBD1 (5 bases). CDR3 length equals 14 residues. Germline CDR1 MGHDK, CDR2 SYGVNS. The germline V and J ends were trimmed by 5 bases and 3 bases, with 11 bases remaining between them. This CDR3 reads CASSFSRGYNEQFF. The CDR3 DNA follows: TGTGCCAGCAGTTTCAGTAGGGGCTACAATGAGCAGTTCTTC.

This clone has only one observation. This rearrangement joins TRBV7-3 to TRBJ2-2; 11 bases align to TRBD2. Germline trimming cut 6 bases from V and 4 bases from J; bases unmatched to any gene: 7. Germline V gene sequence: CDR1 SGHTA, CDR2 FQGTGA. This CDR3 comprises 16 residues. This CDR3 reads CASSKLAGVPTGELFF. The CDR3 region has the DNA TGTGCCAGCAGTAAACTAGCGGGAGTTCCCACCGGGGAGCTGTTTTTT.

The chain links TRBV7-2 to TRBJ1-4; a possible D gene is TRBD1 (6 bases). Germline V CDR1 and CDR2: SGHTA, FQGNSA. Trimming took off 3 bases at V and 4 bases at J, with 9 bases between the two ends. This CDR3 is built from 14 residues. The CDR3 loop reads CASSFQGSNEKLFF. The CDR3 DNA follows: TGTGCCAGCAGCTTTCAGGGGAGTAATGAAAAACTGTTTTTT.